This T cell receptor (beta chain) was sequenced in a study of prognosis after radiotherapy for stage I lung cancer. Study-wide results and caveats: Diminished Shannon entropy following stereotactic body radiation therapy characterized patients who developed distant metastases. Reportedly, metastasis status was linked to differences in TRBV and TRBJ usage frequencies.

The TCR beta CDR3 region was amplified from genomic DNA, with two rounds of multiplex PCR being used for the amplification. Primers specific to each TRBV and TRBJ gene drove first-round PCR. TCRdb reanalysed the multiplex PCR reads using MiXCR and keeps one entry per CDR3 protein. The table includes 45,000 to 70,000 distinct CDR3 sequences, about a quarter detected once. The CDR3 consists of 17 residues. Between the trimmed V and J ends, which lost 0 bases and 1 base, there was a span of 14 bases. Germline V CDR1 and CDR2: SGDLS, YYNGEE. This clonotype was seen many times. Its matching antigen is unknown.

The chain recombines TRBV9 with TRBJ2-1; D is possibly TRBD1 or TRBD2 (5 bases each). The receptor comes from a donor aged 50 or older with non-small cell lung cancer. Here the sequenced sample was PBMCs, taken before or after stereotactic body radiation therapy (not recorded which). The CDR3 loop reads CASSVDEEGESYNEQFF. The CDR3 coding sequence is TGTGCCAGCAGCGTAGACGAGGAAGGGGAGTCCTACAATGAGCAGTTCTTC.